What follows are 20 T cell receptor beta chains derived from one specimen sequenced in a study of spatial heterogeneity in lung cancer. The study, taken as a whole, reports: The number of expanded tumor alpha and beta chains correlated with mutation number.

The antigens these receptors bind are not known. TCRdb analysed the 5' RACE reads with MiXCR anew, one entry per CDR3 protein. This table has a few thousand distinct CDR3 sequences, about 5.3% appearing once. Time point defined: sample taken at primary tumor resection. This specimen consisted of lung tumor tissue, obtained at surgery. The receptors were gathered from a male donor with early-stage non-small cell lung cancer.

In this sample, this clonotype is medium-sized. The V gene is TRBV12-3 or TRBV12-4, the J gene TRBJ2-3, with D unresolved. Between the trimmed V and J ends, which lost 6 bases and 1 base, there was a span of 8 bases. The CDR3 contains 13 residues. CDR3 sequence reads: CASRPAGTDTQYF. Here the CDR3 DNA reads TGTGCCAGCAGACCCGCCGGCACAGATACGCAGTATTTT.

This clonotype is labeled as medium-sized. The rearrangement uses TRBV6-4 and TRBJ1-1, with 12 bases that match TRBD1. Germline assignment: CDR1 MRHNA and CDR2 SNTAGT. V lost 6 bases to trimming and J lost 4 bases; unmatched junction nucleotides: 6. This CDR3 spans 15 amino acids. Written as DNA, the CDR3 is TGTGCCAGCAGCCGTGGGACAGGGGGCCTCACTGAAGCTTTCTTT. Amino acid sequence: CASSRGTGGLTEAFF.

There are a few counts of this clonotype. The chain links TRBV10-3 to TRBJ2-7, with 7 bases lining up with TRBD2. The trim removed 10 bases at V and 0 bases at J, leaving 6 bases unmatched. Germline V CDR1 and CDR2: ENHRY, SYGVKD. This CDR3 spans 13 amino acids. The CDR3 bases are TGTGCCAGCAGCGGGGAGAGCTCCTACGAGCAGTACTTC. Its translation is CASSGESSYEQYF.

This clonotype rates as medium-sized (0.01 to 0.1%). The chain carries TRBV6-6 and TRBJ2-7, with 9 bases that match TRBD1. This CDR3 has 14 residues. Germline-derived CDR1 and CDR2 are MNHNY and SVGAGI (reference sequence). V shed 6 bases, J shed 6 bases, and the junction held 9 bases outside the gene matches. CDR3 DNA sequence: TGTGCCAGCAGCAGGGACAGGGTGTCTGGCGAGCAGTACTTC. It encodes CASSRDRVSGEQYF.

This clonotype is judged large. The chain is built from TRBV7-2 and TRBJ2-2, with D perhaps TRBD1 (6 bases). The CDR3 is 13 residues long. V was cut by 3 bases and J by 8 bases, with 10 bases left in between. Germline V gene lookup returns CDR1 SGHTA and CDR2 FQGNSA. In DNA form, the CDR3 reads TGTGCCAGCAGCTTGAACAGGGAAGGGGAGCTGTTTTTT. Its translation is CASSLNREGELFF.

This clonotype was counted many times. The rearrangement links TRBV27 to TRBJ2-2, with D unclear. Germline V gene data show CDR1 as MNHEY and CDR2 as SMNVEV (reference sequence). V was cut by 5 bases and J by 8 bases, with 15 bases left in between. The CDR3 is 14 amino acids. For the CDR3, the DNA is TGTGCCAGCAGTCGTTCCGGGCTTGAAGGGGAGCTGTTTTTT. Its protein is CASSRSGLEGELFF.

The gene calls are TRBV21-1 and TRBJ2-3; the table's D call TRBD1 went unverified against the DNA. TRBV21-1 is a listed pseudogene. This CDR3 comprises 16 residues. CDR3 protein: CASSQRPSGVPDTQYF. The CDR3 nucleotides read TGTGCCAGCAGCCAACGACCCTCAGGGGTCCCAGATACGCAGTATTTT.

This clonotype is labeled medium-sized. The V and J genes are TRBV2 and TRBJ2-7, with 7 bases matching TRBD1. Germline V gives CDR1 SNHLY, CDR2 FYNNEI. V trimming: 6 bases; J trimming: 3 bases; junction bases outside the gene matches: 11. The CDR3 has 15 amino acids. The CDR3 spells CASRGWDSLDYEQYF. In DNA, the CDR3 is TGTGCCAGCAGGGGATGGGACAGCTTAGACTACGAGCAGTACTTC. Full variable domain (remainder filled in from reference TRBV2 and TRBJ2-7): EPEVTQTPSHQVTQMGQEVILRCVPISNHLYFYWYRQILGQKVEFLVSFYNNEISEKSEIFDDQFSVERPDGSNFTLKIRSTKLEDSAMYFCASRGWDSLDYEQYFGPGTRLTVT.

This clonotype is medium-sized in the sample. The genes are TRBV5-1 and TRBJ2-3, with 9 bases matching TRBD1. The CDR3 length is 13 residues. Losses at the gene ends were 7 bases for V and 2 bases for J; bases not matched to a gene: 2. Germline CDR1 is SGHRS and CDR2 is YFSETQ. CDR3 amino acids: CASGQGTTDTQYF. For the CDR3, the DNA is TGCGCCAGCGGACAGGGGACCACAGATACGCAGTATTTT.

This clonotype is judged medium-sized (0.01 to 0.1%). The CDR3 sequence: CASSPSGQADTQYF. CDR3 in DNA: TGTGCCAGCAGCCCTAGCGGGCAAGCGGATACGCAGTATTTT. V usage is TRBV28 and J usage is TRBJ2-3, with 8 bases that match TRBD2. This CDR3 is 14 amino acids long. The germline gives CDR1 MDHEN, CDR2 SYDVKM. J was trimmed by 6 bases and V by 6 bases; bases with no gene match: 8. The whole variable domain, remainder taken from reference TRBV28 and TRBJ2-3, is DVKVTQSSRYLVKRTGEKVFLECVQDMDHENMFWYRQDPGLGLRLIYFSYDVKMKEKGDIPEGYSVSREKKERFSLILESASTNQTSMYLCASSPSGQADTQYFGPGTRLTVL.

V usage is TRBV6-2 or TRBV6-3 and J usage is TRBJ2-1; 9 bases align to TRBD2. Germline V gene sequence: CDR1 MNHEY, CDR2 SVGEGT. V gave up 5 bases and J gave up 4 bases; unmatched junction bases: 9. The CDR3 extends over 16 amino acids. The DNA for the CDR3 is TGTGCCAGCAGTCGCCAGCGGGAGGCCCCGTACAATGAGCAGTTCTTC. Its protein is CASSRQREAPYNEQFF.

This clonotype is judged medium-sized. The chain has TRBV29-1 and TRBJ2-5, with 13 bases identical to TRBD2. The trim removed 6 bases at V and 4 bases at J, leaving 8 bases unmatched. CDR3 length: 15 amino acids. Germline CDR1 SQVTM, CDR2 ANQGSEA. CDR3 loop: CSVVGLAGDTETQYF. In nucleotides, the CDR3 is TGCAGCGTCGTCGGACTAGCGGGAGACACAGAGACCCAGTACTTC. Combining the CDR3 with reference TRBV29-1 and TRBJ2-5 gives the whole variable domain SAVISQKPSRDICQRGTSLTIQCQVDSQVTMMFWYRQQPGQSLTLIATANQGSEATYESGFVIDKFPISRPNLTFSTLTVSNMSPEDSSIYLCSVVGLAGDTETQYFGPGTRLLVL.

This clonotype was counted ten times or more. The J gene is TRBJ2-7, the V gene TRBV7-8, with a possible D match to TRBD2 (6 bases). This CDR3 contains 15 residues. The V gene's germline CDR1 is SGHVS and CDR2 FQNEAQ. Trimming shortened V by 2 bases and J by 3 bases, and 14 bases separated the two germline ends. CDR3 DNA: TGTGCCAGCAGCTTAACTGGGGGGACCGGCTACGAGCAGTACTTC. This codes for CASSLTGGTGYEQYF.

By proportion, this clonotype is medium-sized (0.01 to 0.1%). In DNA, the CDR3 is TGTGCCAGCAGTTTAGGGCTAGCGGGAGAAGAGACCCAGTACTTC. As protein: CASSLGLAGEETQYF. The chain couples TRBV28 to TRBJ2-5; TRBD2 matches at 10 bases. J was trimmed by 3 bases and V by 2 bases; bases with no gene match: 3. The CDR3 has 15 residues. Germline CDR1 is MDHEN and CDR2 is SYDVKM.

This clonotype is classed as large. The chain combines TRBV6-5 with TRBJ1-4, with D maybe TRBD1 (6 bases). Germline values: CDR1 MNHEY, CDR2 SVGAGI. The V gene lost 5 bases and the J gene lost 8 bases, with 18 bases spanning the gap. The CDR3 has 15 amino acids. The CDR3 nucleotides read TGTGCCAGCAGTCTCGCTAGGGGGTCCGGCGAAAAACTGTTTTTT. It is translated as CASSLARGSGEKLFF.

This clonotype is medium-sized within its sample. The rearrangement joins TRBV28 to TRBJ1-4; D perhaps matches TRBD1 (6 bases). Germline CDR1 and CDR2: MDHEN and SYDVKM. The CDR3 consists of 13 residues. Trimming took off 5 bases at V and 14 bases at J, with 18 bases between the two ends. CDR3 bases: TGTGCCAGCAGTCCCGACCCCGGACAGCAGCTGTTTTTT. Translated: CASSPDPGQQLFF.

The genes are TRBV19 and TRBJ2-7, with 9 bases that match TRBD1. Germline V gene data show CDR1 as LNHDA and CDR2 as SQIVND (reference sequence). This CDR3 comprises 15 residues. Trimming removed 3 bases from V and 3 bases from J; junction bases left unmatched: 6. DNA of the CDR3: TGTGCCAGTAGTATGACAGGGGGACTAAACTACGAGCAGTACTTC. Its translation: CASSMTGGLNYEQYF.

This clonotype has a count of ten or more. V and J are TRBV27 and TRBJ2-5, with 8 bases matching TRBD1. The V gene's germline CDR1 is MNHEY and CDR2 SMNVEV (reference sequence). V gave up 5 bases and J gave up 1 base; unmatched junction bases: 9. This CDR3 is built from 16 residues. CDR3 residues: CASSTSQGALQETQYF. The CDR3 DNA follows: TGTGCCAGCAGTACCTCTCAGGGGGCACTCCAAGAGACCCAGTACTTC.

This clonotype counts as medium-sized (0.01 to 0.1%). The CDR3 nucleotides read TGTGCCAGCAGTGTCCCCTCGGGGGAGGAGACCCAGTACTTC. Its translation: CASSVPSGEETQYF. This rearrangement joins TRBV25-1 to TRBJ2-5, with a tentative D call TRBD2 (6 bases). CDR1 is MGHDK and CDR2 is SYGVNS in the germline V gene. V lost 4 bases and J 5 bases, leaving 14 bases between the germline ends. This CDR3 region has 14 residues.

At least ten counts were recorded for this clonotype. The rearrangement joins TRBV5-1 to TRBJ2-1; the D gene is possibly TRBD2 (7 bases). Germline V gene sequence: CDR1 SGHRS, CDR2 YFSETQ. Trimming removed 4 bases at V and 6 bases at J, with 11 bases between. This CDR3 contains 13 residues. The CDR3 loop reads CASSQGTTNEQFF. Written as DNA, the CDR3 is TGCGCCAGCAGCCAGGGGACTACCAATGAGCAGTTCTTC.